The clone carrying this T cell receptor beta chain came up a few times. During active infection, Seattle patients enrolled and were then monitored through disease. In the original processing: Counts of nucleated cells, estimated from reference gene primer amplification, were obtained. Sequenced by immunoSEQ multiplex PCR; TCRdb stores in-frame clones only, minus some. V and J calls and clone size follow that table, whereas D and trimming were derived from the DNA. Of 500,000 to 600,000 clones listed, roughly nine tenths are singletons. The sample originates from a study of blood T cell repertoires in COVID-19. Study as a whole: Specimens from acute and convalescent COVID-19 originated in the United States, Italy and Spain.

The germline V gene encodes CDR1 LNHDA and CDR2 SQIVND (reference sequence). The CDR3 loop spans 13 amino acids. V was pared by 5 bases and J by 2 bases, with 10 bases between. The source of this sequence is a woman between 50 and 59 years old with COVID-19, enrolled during active disease. The chain couples TRBV19 to TRBJ2-7; D gene uncertain. Source material: peripheral blood. CDR3 bases: TGTGCCAGTAGTTTGGCGGAAGCCTACGAGCAGTACTTC. Its protein product is CASSLAEAYEQYF.